This T cell receptor beta chain stems from a study of blood T cell repertoires in COVID-19 (dated by TCRdb to the early 2020s). Turning to the overall study: Collaborator samples came from the United States, Italy and Spain and covered acute and convalescent phases of COVID-19. Subjects who had been exposed to COVID-19, were actively infected with it, or had recovered from it provided the deeply sampled blood TCRbeta repertoires that made up the dataset. The repertoires were released in a freely available public database intended as a resource for research on the immune response to SARS-CoV-2. Samples came from the ongoing ImmuneRACE study (first 160 participants) plus 1,254 subjects from 6 global collaborators. The material from the prospective study consisted of cDNA or gDNA derived from T cells, B-cell-depleted T cells, or PBMCs. Sample metadata almost always included a de-identified subject ID, COVID-19 status, age in years and sex. Where available, HLA class I and class II types were taken from metadata supplied by the sample provider and were not determined by assay-based typing.

The CDR1 and CDR2 encoded by the germline V gene (reference sequence) are PRHDT and FYEKMQ. The trim is 5 bases for V and 1 base for J, with a gap of 12 bases between the germline ends. The CDR3, from cysteine to phenylalanine, totals 16 residues. Only CDR3 DNA is held: 48 bases, read in frame from base 1. Each collaborating institution followed its own protocols to collect whole blood in K2EDTA tubes. Collaborator samples were shipped for TCRbeta analysis as frozen whole blood, isolated PBMCs, or DNA extracted from either sample type. Comment on this clone: Its binding antigen is unknown. No quality values exist for individual bases; no much larger clone is one base distant.

Study-wide conclusions, independent of this receptor: The quantity of clinical and demographic metadata differed by source and by participant and was supplied without curation.

TCRbeta CDR3 regions were amplified from genomic DNA using the immunoSEQ Assay, a bias-controlled multiplex PCR. Per the original workflow: Nucleated cell counts per sample were estimated from amplification of reference gene primers within the assay. To quantify the absolute abundance of each unique TCRbeta CDR3 rearrangement, sequence reads were collapsed and filtered. Productive Simpson clonality was computed per sample as the square root of Simpson's diversity index over productive rearrangements. TCRdb limited this immuneACCESS table to in-frame rearrangements with V and J called. A share of clones is missing; checked studies link under half to unresolved V genes, and the rest is unexplained. The V and J calls and the clone size are those of that table, but D and trimming were determined from the DNA. In all, the sample holds approximately 120,000 clones, and 88% of those were seen once. The ten most abundant clones make up about 1.5% of the sample.

Sample: peripheral blood. This clonotype originated in a human donor in a cohort sampled during active COVID-19. The sequence joins TRBV13 to TRBJ2-6; the D gene is unclear. This receptor has the CDR3 CASSRNQRSGANVLTF. The bases are TGTGCCAGCAGCCGGAACCAGCGATCTGGGGCCAACGTCCTGACTTTC.